The 9 T cell receptor beta chains below were found in one sample sequenced in a study of metastatic and nonmetastatic thyroid tumors. Treatment of any kind had been given to no patient before thyroid surgery. TCRdb ran MiXCR on the PCR reads. The sample lists roughly 14,000 clones, roughly 25% occurring once. The sequenced sample consisted of tumor tissue. The receptors shown here come from a female donor with papillary thyroid cancer or a benign thyroid nodule (not recorded which). Some clones in this sample may be carry-over from other donors' samples.

The V call is TRBV5-1, the J call TRBJ1-1; D possibly corresponds to TRBD1 (5 bases). Trimming took 4 bases from V and 3 from J, leaving 13 bases between them. The CDR3 has 14 amino acids. CDR1 is SGHRS, CDR2 YFSETQ, per germline. The CDR3 coding sequence is TGCGCCAGCAGCGAGACAGACTCATACACTGAAGCTTTCTTT. This encodes CASSETDSYTEAFF.

This clone turned up a few times. The V and J genes are TRBV6-1 and TRBJ1-5; unclear D gene. Germline assignment: CDR1 MNHNS and CDR2 SASEGT. The CDR3 is made up of 15 amino acids. V was shortened by 4 bases and J by 10 bases, with 20 bases between the two germline ends. The CDR3 reads CASSADLGGFHPQHF. The CDR3 nucleotides are TGTGCCAGCAGTGCTGACCTAGGTGGTTTTCATCCCCAGCATTTT.

By share, this clone counts as medium-sized. This rearrangement joins TRBV4-2 to TRBJ2-2; the match to TRBD1 covers 8 bases. V was clipped by 5 bases and J by 7 bases; unmatched bases: 9. Germline lookup yields CDR1 LGHNA and CDR2 YNFKEQ. This CDR3 comprises 15 residues. The CDR3: CASSSFQGANGELFF. CDR3 in DNA: TGTGCCAGCAGCTCCTTTCAGGGGGCGAACGGGGAGCTGTTTTTT.

By share of the sample, this clone is medium-sized. Other nucleotide sequences in the sample specify the same CDR3. The rearrangement joins TRBV4-2 to TRBJ1-4, with 7 positions matching TRBD1. CDR1 is LGHNA and CDR2 is YNFKEQ in the germline V gene. The CDR3 extends over 16 amino acids. Germline trimming cut 0 bases from V and 7 bases from J; bases unmatched to any gene: 8. In nucleotides, the CDR3 is TGTGCCAGCAGCCAAGATTTCCCGGGACAGAGTGAAAAACTGTTTTTT. It encodes CASSQDFPGQSEKLFF.

V and J are TRBV24-1 and TRBJ2-2; D is undetermined. Germline CDR1 and CDR2: KGHDR and SFDVKD. The CDR3 runs 14 residues. The ends were cut back, 1 base at V and 3 bases at J, with 5 bases in the middle. CDR3 loop: CATSDFQDTGELFF. The DNA of the CDR3 is TGTGCCACCAGTGATTTCCAGGACACCGGGGAGCTGTTTTTT.

In the case of this clone: One end of the junction is discordant with germline, which a read error may explain. The chain employs TRBV9 and TRBJ1-6; 7 bases are a match to TRBD1. CDR1 SGDLS and CDR2 YYNGEE come from the germline V gene. The CDR3 runs to 16 residues. The DNA of the CDR3 is TGTGCCAGCAGCGTAAGCTCAGGGGGGTATAATTTACCCCTCCACTTT. Protein sequence: CASSVSSGGYNLPLHF.

This clone was seen at least ten times. The rearrangement joins TRBV20-1 to TRBJ1-4; tentative D call: TRBD1 (6 bases). The CDR3 runs to 13 residues. Germline lookup yields CDR1 DFQATT and CDR2 SNEGSKA (reference sequence). The germline V and J ends were trimmed by 7 bases and 5 bases, with 14 bases remaining between them. The CDR3 DNA reads TGCAGTGTTCCTGGACAGCTGAATGAAAAACTGTTTTTT. Translated: CSVPGQLNEKLFF.

V is TRBV2 and J is TRBJ1-2; 7 nucleotides agree with TRBD1. The CDR3 is 14 residues long. V lost 3 bases and J lost 6; bases outside the gene matches: 7. The germline V gene has CDR1 SNHLY and CDR2 FYNNEI. CDR3 region: CASSEMTGNDGYTF. The CDR3 nucleotides are TGTGCCAGCAGTGAGATGACAGGGAACGATGGCTACACCTTC.

V is TRBV7-8 and J is TRBJ1-6; D uncertain. The CDR3 extends over 14 amino acids. Germline V gene data show CDR1 as SGHVS and CDR2 as FQNEAQ. V was trimmed by 2 bases and J by 6 bases, leaving 8 bases between them. CDR3 protein: CASSLPTRNSPLHF. CDR3 coding DNA: TGTGCCAGCAGCTTACCGACACGTAATTCACCCCTCCACTTT.